This is a list of T cell receptor beta chains from one sample in a study of control samples from healthy donors and cancer patients. The assay was immunoSEQ multiplex PCR, and TCRdb's table has in-frame clones only and misses some. The table shows 90,000 to 100,000 clones, with around three quarters occurring only once. Specimen: blood. These receptors were obtained from a woman younger than 45 in good health. CDR3s include the opening cysteine and the closing phenylalanine or tryptophan. D genes are given only for firm matches. Only some rows state a clone size, as once, few, many or a class for expanded clones.

V	J	size	D	DNA	CDR3
TRBV6-2/TRBV6-3	TRBJ2-5	-	TRBD1	TGTGCCAGCAGTTATCACCCCGGGACAGGGGGCTCGGAGACCCAGTACTTC	CASSYHPGTGGSETQYF
TRBV5-3	TRBJ1-1	-	-	TGTGCCAGAAGCTTGAGGGACATGAACACTGAAGCTTTCTTT	CARSLRDMNTEAFF
TRBV7-8	TRBJ2-2	few	-	TGTGCCACCCGGACGGGGAACACCGGGGAGCTGTTTTTT	CATRTGNTGELFF
TRBV5-1	TRBJ1-1	-	-	TGCGCCAGCAGCTTGGAGGGACCAGGGAACACTGAAGCTTTCTTT	CASSLEGPGNTEAFF
TRBV5-8	TRBJ2-5	-	-	TGTGCCAGCACCACTCGGCGAGCGGAGTACCAAGAGACCCAGTACTTC	CASTTRRAEYQETQYF
TRBV6-4	TRBJ2-1	-	-	TGTGCCAGCAGTGACTCTACAGGGTCCAATGAGCAGTTCTTC	CASSDSTGSNEQFF
TRBV6-1	TRBJ1-2	-	-	TGTGCCAGCAGTGAAGCGCACGGGAACTATGGCTACACCTTC	CASSEAHGNYGYTF
TRBV10-2	TRBJ1-5	-	-	TGCGCCAGCAGACAGACAGAGGCGAATCAGCCCCAGCATTTT	CASRQTEANQPQHF
TRBV6-2/TRBV6-3	TRBJ1-2	-	TRBD1	TGTGCCAGCAGCCTCGACAGGGTAGGTGGCTACACCTTC	CASSLDRVGGYTF
TRBV3-1/TRBV3-2	TRBJ2-5	-	TRBD2	TGTGCCAGCAGCCGTATGGCGGGGGTGAAAGAGACCCAGTACTTC	CASSRMAGVKETQYF
TRBV7-9	TRBJ1-5	-	-	TGTGCCAGCAGCCCCGGACCCCAGCCCCAGCATTTT	CASSPGPQPQHF
TRBV19	TRBJ1-1	-	TRBD1	TGTGCCAGTAGAATCACAGGGGACACTGAAGCTTTCTTT	CASRITGDTEAFF
TRBV12-5	TRBJ2-1	-	-	TGTGCTAGTGGTCCGCCCAACTCCTACAATGAGCAGTTCTTC	CASGPPNSYNEQFF
TRBV2	TRBJ2-4	-	-	TGTGCCATCAACCCCGGTTGGGGGGGGGCCGGGGCCAAAAACATTCAGTACTTC	CAINPGWGGAGAKNIQYF
TRBV12-3/TRBV12-4	TRBJ2-1	-	-	TGTGCCAGCAGTTTAAGGGTGTACAATGAGCAGTTCTTC	CASSLRVYNEQFF
TRBV11-2	TRBJ1-5	few	TRBD1	TGTGCCAGCAGCCTACAGGGGGTGAGCAATCAGCCCCAGCATTTT	CASSLQGVSNQPQHF
TRBV28	TRBJ1-2	-	-	TGTGCCAGCAGTGATACAGGGAGAGGCTACACCTTC	CASSDTGRGYTF
TRBV9	TRBJ1-2	-	-	TGTGCCAGCAGCGTAGCAGAGACCTATGGCTACACCTTC	CASSVAETYGYTF
TRBV6-5	TRBJ1-2	-	-	TGTGCCAGCAGTTCGCCCGTCCAAGGCTACACCTTC	CASSSPVQGYTF
TRBV10-1	TRBJ1-1	few	-	TGCGCCAGCAGTGCTCTTTGGGTCGGCACTGAAGCTTTCTTT	CASSALWVGTEAFF
TRBV5-4	TRBJ1-2	few	-	TGTGCCAGCAGCTTGGAGGTAGGACTAAGCTATGGCTACACCTTC	CASSLEVGLSYGYTF
TRBV5-4	TRBJ2-1	-	-	TGTGCCAGCAGCCTGGAAGGGACTTCCCTTAATGAGCAGTTCTTC	CASSLEGTSLNEQFF
TRBV28	TRBJ1-5	few	-	TGTGCCAGCAGACAGGGATTCAGCAATCAGCCCCAGCATTTT	CASRQGFSNQPQHF
TRBV24-1	TRBJ2-1	-	TRBD2	TGTGCCACCAGTGGGCGGCGGGGGGGCCTCTACAATGAGCAGTTCTTC	CATSGRRGGLYNEQFF
TRBV21-1	TRBJ1-2	once	-	TGTGCCAGCAGCAAAGGGGCGAGGACTCTTAACTATGGCTACACCTTC	CASSKGARTLNYGYTF
TRBV29-1	TRBJ1-4	once	-	TGCAGCGTTGAAGGAGGGGCAGGGGAACTGTTTTTT	CSVEGGAGELFF
TRBV19	TRBJ2-5	-	TRBD1	TGTGCCAGTAGTACCGACAGGGATCGAGAGACCCAGTACTTC	CASSTDRDRETQYF
TRBV9	TRBJ2-5	-	TRBD2	TGTGCCAGCAGCGTAGGGTCGGGGGGGCGCCAAGAGACCCAGTACTTC	CASSVGSGGRQETQYF
TRBV5-4	TRBJ1-2	once	TRBD1	TGTGCCAGCAGCTTAGAGTTAGGACAGGGGAATGGCTACACCTTC	CASSLELGQGNGYTF
TRBV12-5	TRBJ2-5	-	TRBD1	TGTGCTAGTGGTTTCACAGGGGCCCAAGAGACCCAGTACTTC	CASGFTGAQETQYF
TRBV6-5	TRBJ2-5	-	-	TGTGCCAGCAGTCCAATCCAAGAGACCCAGTACTTC	CASSPIQETQYF
TRBV9	TRBJ2-7	medium-sized	-	TGTGCCAGCAGCTTCCAGGAGGGGTCCAACTACGAGCAGTACTTC	CASSFQEGSNYEQYF
TRBV2	TRBJ1-3	few	-	TGTGCCAGCAGCGAACAGGGAAACACCATATATTTT	CASSEQGNTIYF
TRBV18	TRBJ1-2	-	-	TGTGCCAGCTCACCAGAGACACCAAGAGATGGCTACACCTTC	CASSPETPRDGYTF
TRBV15	TRBJ1-2	-	-	TGTGCCACCAGCAGAGAGGCGTCTAACTATGGCTACACCTTC	CATSREASNYGYTF
TRBV19	TRBJ1-5	few	TRBD1	TGTGCCAGCAGTAAGAGAGGGGGCGAGGCGGCAAATCAGCCCCAGCATTTT	CASSKRGGEAANQPQHF
TRBV6-2/TRBV6-3	TRBJ1-2	few	-	TGTGCCAGCAGTCCGACAGGTTCCTCTGGCTACACCTTC	CASSPTGSSGYTF
TRBV7-2	TRBJ2-5	-	-	TGTGCCAGCAGCTTAGGGCAGCCCCAAGAGACCCAGTACTTC	CASSLGQPQETQYF
TRBV9	TRBJ2-5	few	TRBD2	TGTGCCAGCAGCGTAGCGCCTAGCGGGGGGCTGGGGCAAGAGACCCAGTACTTC	CASSVAPSGGLGQETQYF
TRBV10-3	TRBJ1-1	-	-	TGTGCCATCAGGGACAGCCTAATCTTGAACACTGAAGCTTTCTTT	CAIRDSLILNTEAFF
TRBV12-3/TRBV12-4	TRBJ1-2	-	-	TGTGCCAGCAGCGACTCTTTCTATGGCTACACCTTC	CASSDSFYGYTF
TRBV10-3	TRBJ2-5	-	TRBD1	TGTGCCATCAGTGAGCCGGGACAGGGGAGACGAGAGACCCAGTACTTC	CAISEPGQGRRETQYF
TRBV30	TRBJ2-4	-	-	TGTGCCTGGAGTGTAAATGGGGCTGAGATTCAGTACTTC	CAWSVNGAEIQYF